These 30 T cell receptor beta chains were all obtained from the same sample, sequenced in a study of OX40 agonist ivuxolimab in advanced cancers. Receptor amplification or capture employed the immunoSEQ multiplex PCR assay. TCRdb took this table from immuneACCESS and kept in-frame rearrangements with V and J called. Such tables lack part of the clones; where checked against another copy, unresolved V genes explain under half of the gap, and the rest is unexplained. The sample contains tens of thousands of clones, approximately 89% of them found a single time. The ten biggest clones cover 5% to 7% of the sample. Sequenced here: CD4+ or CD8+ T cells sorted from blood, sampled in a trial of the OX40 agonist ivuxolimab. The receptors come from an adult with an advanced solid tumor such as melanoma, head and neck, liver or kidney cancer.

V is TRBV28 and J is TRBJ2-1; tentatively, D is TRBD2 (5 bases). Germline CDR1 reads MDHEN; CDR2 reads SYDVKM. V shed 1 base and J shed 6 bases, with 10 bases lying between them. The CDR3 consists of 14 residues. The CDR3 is CASSLLLGSNEQFF. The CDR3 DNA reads TGTGCCAGCAGTTTATTATTGGGGAGCAATGAGCAGTTCTTC.

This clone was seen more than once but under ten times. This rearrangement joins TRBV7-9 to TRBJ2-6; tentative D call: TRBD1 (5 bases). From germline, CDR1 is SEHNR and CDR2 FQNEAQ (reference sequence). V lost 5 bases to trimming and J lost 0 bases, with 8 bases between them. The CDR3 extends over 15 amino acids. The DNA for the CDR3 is TGTGCCAGCAGCCAGGGTTACTCTGGGGCCAACGTCCTGACTTTC. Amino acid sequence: CASSQGYSGANVLTF.

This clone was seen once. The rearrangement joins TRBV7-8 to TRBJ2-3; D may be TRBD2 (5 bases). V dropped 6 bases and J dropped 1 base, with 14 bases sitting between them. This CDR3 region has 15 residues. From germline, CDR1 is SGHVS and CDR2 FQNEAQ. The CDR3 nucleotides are TGTGCCAGCAGATTTTCCCACGGGGGCACAGATACGCAGTATTTT. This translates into CASRFSHGGTDTQYF.

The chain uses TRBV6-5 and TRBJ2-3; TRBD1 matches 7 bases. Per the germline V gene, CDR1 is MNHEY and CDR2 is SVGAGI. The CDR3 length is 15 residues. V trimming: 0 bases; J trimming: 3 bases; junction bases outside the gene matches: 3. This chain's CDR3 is CASSYSSQGTDTQYF. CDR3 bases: TGTGCCAGCAGTTACTCCTCACAGGGGACAGATACGCAGTATTTT.

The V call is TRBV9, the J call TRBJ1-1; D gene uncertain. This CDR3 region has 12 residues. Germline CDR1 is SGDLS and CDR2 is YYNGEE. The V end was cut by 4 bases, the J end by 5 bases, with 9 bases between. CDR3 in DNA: TGTGCCAGCAGCTCAGGACCAACTGAAGCTTTCTTT. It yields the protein CASSSGPTEAFF. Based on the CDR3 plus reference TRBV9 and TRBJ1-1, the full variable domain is DSGVTQTPKHLITATGQRVTLRCSPRSGDLSVYWYQQSLDQGLQFLIQYYNGEERAKGNILERFSAQQFPDLHSELNLSSLELGDSALYFCASSSGPTEAFFGQGTRLTVV.

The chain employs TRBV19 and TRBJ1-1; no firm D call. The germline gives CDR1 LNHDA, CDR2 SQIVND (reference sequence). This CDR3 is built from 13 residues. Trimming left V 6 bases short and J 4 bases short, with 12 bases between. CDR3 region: CASSAGGITEAFF. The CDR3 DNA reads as TGTGCCAGTAGCGCAGGTGGAATCACTGAAGCTTTCTTT. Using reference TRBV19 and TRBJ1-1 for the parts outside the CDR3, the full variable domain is DGGITQSPKYLFRKEGQNVTLSCEQNLNHDAMYWYRQDPGQGLRLIYYSQIVNDFQKGDIAEGYSVSREKKESFPLTVTSAQKNPTAFYLCASSAGGITEAFFGQGTRLTVV.

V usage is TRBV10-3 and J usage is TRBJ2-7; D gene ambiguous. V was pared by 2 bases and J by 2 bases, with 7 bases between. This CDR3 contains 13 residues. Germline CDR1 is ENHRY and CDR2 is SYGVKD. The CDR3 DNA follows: TGTGCCATCAGTGAGAAGCGAACCTACGAGCAGTACTTC. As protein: CAISEKRTYEQYF.

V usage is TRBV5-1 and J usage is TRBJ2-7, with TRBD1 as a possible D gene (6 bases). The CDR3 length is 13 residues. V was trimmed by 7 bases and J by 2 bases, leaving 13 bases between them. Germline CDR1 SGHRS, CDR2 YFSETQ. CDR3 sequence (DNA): TGCGCCAGCTTAGGGGACACAACCTACGAGCAGTACGTC. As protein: CASLGDTTYEQYV.

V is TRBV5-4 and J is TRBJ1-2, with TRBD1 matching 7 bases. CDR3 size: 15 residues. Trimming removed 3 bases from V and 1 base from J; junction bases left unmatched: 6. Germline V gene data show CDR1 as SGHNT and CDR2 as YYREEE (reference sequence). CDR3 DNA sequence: TGTGCCAGCAGCTCGGGGACAGACGTTAACTATGGCTACACCTTC. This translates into CASSSGTDVNYGYTF.

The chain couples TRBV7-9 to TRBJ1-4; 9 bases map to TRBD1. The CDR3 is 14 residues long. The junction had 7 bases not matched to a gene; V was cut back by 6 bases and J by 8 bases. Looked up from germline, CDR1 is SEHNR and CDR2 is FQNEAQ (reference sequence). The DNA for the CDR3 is TGTGCCAGCAGGCGGACAGGGGCAGAAGAAAAACTGTTTTTT. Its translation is CASRRTGAEEKLFF.

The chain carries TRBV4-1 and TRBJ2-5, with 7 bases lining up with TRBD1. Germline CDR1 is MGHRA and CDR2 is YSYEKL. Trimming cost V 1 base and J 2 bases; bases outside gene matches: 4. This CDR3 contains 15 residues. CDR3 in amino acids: CASSQGAGGQETQYF. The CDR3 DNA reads TGCGCCAGCAGCCAAGGAGCAGGGGGTCAAGAGACCCAGTACTTC.

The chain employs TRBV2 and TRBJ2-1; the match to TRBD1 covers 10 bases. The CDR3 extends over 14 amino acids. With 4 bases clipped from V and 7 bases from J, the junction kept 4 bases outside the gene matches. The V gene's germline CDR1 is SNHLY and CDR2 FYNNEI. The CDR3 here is CASSVGTGVNEQFF. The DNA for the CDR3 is TGTGCCAGCAGTGTGGGGACAGGGGTAAATGAGCAGTTCTTC.

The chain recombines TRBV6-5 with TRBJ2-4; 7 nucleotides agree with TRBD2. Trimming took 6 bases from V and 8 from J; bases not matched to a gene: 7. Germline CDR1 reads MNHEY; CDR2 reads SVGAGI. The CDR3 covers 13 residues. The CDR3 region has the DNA TGTGCCAGCAGCCTTCGGGAGGAGGACATTCAGTACTTC. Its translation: CASSLREEDIQYF.

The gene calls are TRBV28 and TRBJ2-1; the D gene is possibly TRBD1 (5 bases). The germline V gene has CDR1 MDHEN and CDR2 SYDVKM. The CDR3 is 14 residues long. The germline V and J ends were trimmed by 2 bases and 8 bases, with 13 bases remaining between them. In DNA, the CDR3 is TGTGCCAGCAGTTTACAGGGAAGTCTGGATGAGCAGTTCTTC. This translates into CASSLQGSLDEQFF.

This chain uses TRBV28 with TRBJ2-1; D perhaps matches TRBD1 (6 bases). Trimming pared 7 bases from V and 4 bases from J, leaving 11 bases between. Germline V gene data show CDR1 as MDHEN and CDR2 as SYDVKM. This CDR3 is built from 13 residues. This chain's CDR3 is CASKDSLYNEQFF. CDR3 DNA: TGTGCCAGCAAGGACAGTTTGTACAATGAGCAGTTCTTC.

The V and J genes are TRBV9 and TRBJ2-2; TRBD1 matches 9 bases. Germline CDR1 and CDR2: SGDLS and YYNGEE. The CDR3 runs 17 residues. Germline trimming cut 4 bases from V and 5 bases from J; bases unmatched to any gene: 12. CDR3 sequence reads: CASSPIPGQGVTGELFF. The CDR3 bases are TGTGCCAGCAGCCCAATACCGGGACAGGGAGTTACCGGGGAGCTGTTTTTT.

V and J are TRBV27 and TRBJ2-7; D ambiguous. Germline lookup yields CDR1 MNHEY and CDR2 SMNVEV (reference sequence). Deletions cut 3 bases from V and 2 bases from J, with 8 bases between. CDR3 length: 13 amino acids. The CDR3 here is CASSLSVAYEQYF. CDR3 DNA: TGTGCCAGCAGTTTGTCGGTGGCCTACGAGCAGTACTTC.

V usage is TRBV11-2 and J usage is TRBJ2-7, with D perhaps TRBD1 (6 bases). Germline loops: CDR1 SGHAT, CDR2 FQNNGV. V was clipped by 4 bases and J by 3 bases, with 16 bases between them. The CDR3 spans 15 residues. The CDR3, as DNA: TGTGCCAGCAGCTCAGGCCGGGACACAGACTACGAGCAGTACTTC. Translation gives CASSSGRDTDYEQYF.

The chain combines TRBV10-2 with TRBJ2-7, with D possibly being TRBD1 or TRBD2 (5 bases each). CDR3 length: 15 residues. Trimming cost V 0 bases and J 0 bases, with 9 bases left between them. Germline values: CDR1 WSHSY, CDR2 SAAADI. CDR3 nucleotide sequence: TGCGCCAGCAGTGAGTCTAGGGACCCCTCCTACGAGCAGTACTTC. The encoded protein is CASSESRDPSYEQYF.

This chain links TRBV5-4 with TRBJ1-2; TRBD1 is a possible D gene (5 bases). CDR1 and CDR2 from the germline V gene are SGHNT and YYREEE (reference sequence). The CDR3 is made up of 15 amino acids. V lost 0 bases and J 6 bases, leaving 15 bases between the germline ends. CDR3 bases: TGTGCCAGCAGCTTGGCCGGGGCAGGGCGGGATGGCTACACCTTC. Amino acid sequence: CASSLAGAGRDGYTF.

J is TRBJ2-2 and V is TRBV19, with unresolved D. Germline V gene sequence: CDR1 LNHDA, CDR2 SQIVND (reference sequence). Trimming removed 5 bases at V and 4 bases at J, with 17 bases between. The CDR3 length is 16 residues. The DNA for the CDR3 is TGTGCCAGTAGTGCAAGCCCCGGGTGGAGCACCGGGGAGCTGTTTTTT. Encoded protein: CASSASPGWSTGELFF.

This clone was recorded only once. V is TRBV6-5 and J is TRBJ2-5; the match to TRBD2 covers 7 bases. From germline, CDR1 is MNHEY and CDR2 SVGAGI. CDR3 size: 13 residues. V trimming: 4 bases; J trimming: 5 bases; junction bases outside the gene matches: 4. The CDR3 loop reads CASSLGEGETQYF. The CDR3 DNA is TGTGCCAGCAGTTTAGGGGAGGGGGAGACCCAGTACTTC.

The CDR3 spells CASSFGVWTDTQYF. As DNA, the CDR3 is TGTGCCAGCAGTTTCGGCGTTTGGACAGATACGCAGTATTTT. V usage is TRBV27 and J usage is TRBJ2-3; no definite D call. V lost 3 bases, J lost 3 bases, and 10 bases lay in between. This CDR3 is built from 14 residues. CDR1 and CDR2 from the germline V gene are MNHEY and SMNVEV (reference sequence).

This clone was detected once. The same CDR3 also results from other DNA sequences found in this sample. The CDR3 DNA follows: TGTGCCAGCAGCTTAAGGGACCGCGGGTTTGACGAGCAGTACTTC. It specifies CASSLRDRGFDEQYF. This chain connects TRBV7-6 to TRBJ2-7; the D call may be TRBD1 or TRBD2 (5 bases each). Germline V lookup: CDR1 SGHVS, CDR2 FNYEAQ. The V gene lost 2 bases and the J gene lost 5 bases, with 16 bases spanning the gap. The CDR3 spans 15 residues.

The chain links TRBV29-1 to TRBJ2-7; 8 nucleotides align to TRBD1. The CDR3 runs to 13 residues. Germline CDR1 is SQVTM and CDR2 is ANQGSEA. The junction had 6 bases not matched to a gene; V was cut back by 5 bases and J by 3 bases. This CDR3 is CSVTGTGHYEQYF. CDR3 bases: TGCAGCGTTACCGGGACAGGTCACTACGAGCAGTACTTC.

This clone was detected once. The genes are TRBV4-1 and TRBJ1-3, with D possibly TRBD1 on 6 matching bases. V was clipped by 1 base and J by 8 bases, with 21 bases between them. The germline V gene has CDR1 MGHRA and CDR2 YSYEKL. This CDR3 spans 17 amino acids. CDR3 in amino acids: CASSQVIAGVGEDTIYF. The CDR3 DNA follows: TGCGCCAGCAGCCAAGTCATCGCAGGGGTTGGCGAAGACACCATATATTTT.

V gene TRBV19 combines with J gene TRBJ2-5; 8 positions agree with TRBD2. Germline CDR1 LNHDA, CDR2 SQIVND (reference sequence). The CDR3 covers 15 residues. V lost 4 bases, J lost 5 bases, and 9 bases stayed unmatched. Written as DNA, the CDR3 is TGTGCCAGTAGTACAACTCCAGCGGGGGTGGAGACCCAGTACTTC. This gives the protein CASSTTPAGVETQYF.

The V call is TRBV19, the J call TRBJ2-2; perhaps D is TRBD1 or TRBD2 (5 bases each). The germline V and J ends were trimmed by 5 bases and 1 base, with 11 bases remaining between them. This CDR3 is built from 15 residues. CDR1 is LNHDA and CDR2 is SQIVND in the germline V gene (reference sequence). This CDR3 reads CASSPRDGNTGELFF. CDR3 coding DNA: TGTGCCAGTAGTCCACGGGACGGGAACACCGGGGAGCTGTTTTTT.

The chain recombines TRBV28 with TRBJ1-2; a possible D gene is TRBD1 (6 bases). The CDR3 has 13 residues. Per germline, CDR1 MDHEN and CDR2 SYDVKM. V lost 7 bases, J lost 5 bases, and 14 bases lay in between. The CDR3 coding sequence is TGTGCCAGCACCGCAGGGGCAGCTTATGGCTACACCTTC. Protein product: CASTAGAAYGYTF.

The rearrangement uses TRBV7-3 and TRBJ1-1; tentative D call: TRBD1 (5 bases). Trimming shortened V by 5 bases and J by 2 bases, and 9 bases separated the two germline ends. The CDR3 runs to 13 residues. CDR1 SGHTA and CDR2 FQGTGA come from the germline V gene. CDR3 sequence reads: CASSPQGNTEAFF. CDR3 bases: TGTGCCAGCAGCCCCCAGGGTAACACTGAAGCTTTCTTT.